The 10 T cell receptor beta chains below come from one sample, sequenced in a study of cytomegalovirus exposure and HLA in healthy donors. PCR involved 60 Vbeta and 13 Jbeta primers. Some clones are missing from TCRdb's copy, which holds only in-frame ones; the method was immunoSEQ multiplex PCR. The table includes 95,000 to 100,000 clones, roughly 85% detected once. The sample taken for sequencing was PBMCs. These receptors came from a man aged 25-45 years in good health and CMV-seronegative.

The gene calls are TRBV5-1 and TRBJ2-7, with 11 positions matching TRBD2. The ends lost 2 bases at V and 2 bases at J; junction bases unmatched: 3. In germline, CDR1 is SGHRS, CDR2 YFSETQ. The CDR3 covers 15 residues. CDR3: CASSFLTSGAYEQYF. The CDR3, as DNA: TGCGCCAGCAGCTTTTTGACTAGCGGGGCCTACGAGCAGTACTTC.

The genes are TRBV7-9 and TRBJ2-1, with a possible D match to TRBD1 (6 bases). From germline, CDR1 is SEHNR and CDR2 FQNEAQ (reference sequence). The V gene lost 0 bases and the J gene lost 8 bases, with 17 bases spanning the gap. This CDR3 contains 16 residues. CDR3 in amino acids: CASSLAEGGRGYEQFF. The CDR3, as DNA: TGTGCCAGCAGCTTAGCGGAAGGAGGCAGGGGTTATGAGCAGTTCTTC.

The chain combines TRBV11-3 with TRBJ2-7; TRBD2 agrees at 8 bases. Germline CDR1 is SGHNT and CDR2 is YENEEA. Trimming removed 6 bases from V and 4 bases from J; junction bases left unmatched: 8. The CDR3 consists of 14 residues. In DNA form, the CDR3 reads TGTGCCAGCAGAGGAGCGGGAGACTGTTACGAGCAGTACTTC. Its translation: CASRGAGDCYEQYF.

The chain joins TRBV5-1 to TRBJ2-7, with TRBD2 identical over 9 bases. V lost 0 bases and J lost 6; bases outside the gene matches: 7. The length of the CDR3 is 15 residues. Looked up from germline, CDR1 is SGHRS and CDR2 is YFSETQ. In nucleotides, the CDR3 is TGCGCCAGCAGCTTGGGAGCGGGAGGCCCCCCCGAGCAGTACTTC. Translating it yields CASSLGAGGPPEQYF.

The V call is TRBV6-6, the J call TRBJ2-3; 8 bases are a match to TRBD1. Trimming took 6 bases from V and 4 from J; bases not matched to a gene: 9. Germline CDR1 MNHNY, CDR2 SVGAGI (reference sequence). The CDR3 length is 15 residues. CDR3 amino acids: CASRGFRGRADTQYF. The CDR3 DNA reads TGTGCCAGCAGAGGGTTCAGGGGGCGTGCAGATACGCAGTATTTT.

The chain joins TRBV7-8 to TRBJ2-7; TRBD1 aligns across 7 bases. J gave up 2 bases and V 3 bases, and 13 bases lay outside the gene matches. This CDR3 region has 17 residues. The V gene's germline CDR1 is SGHVS and CDR2 FQNEAQ. The chain's CDR3 is CASSFGTETGRTYEQYF. CDR3 DNA sequence: TGTGCCAGCAGCTTCGGGACCGAGACAGGGCGTACCTACGAGCAGTACTTC. Filled out from reference TRBV7-8 and TRBJ2-7, the complete variable domain reads GAGVSQSPRYKVAKRGQDVALRCDPISGHVSLFWYQQALGQGPEFLTYFQNEAQLDKSGLPSDRFFAERPEGSVSTLKIQRTQQEDSAVYLCASSFGTETGRTYEQYFGPGTRLTVT.

The rearrangement joins TRBV5-5 to TRBJ1-5; no firm D call. The V end lost 2 bases, the J end lost 6 bases, and 9 bases lay between the germline ends. This CDR3 is built from 13 residues. Per the germline V gene, CDR1 is SGHKS and CDR2 is YYEKEE (reference sequence). DNA of the CDR3: TGTGCCAGCAGCTTCGGTGGGAGTCAGCCCCAGCATTTT. As protein: CASSFGGSQPQHF.

J is TRBJ2-7 and V is TRBV7-8; 10 nucleotides line up with TRBD1. Germline CDR1 reads SGHVS; CDR2 reads FQNEAQ. The V and J ends lost 5 bases and 3 bases, in that order; junction bases with no gene match: 4. The CDR3 loop spans 14 amino acids. The CDR3 region has the DNA TGTGCCAGCAGCGACCGGGACAGGGGCTACGAGCAGTACTTC. Translation gives CASSDRDRGYEQYF.

CDR3 residues: CASSFSPSNTGELFF. The CDR3 DNA reads as TGTGCCAGCAGCTTCTCTCCGTCGAACACCGGGGAGCTGTTTTTT. V is TRBV5-6 and J is TRBJ2-2; D is ambiguous. Germline V gene data show CDR1 as SGHDT and CDR2 as YYEEEE. This CDR3 comprises 15 residues. With 2 bases removed from V and 0 bases from J, the gap between germline ends came to 8 bases.

The chain recombines TRBV5-1 with TRBJ2-2, with 9 bases fitting TRBD1. The ends lost 4 bases at V and 8 bases at J; junction bases unmatched: 9. The CDR3 spans 15 residues. The germline V gene encodes CDR1 SGHRS and CDR2 YFSETQ. In nucleotides, the CDR3 is TGCGCCAGCAGCCGTACGACAGGGGGGCCAGGGGAGCTGTTTTTT. Protein product: CASSRTTGGPGELFF. Together with reference TRBV5-1 and TRBJ2-2, the CDR3 gives the full variable domain: KAGVTQTPRYLIKTRGQQVTLSCSPISGHRSVSWYQQTPGQGLQFLFEYFSETQRNKGNFPGRFSGRQFSNSRSEMNVSTLELGDSALYLCASSRTTGGPGELFFGEGSRLTVL.